A selection of T cell receptor beta chains follows, all from one sample in a study of control samples from healthy donors and cancer patients. Sequencing used immunoSEQ multiplex PCR; TCRdb keeps in-frame clones, though not all of them. The sample shows around 81,000 clones, approximately 93% of them seen only once. Material: blood. These receptors were collected from a woman between 25 and 40 years old in good health. Both conserved end residues are part of each CDR3. D genes are given only for firm matches. Not every row has a clone size; where given, it reads once, few, many or a size class.

clone_size	j_call	d_call	v_call	cdr3_nt	cdr3_aa
-	TRBJ2-5	TRBD2	TRBV11-3	TGTGCCAGCAGCGGATTAGCGGGAGTCTTAGAGACCCAGTACTTC	CASSGLAGVLETQYF
-	TRBJ1-6	-	TRBV7-8	TGTGCCAGCAGCTTATCAGCGACACGAGGGTGGGAGAGTGATTCACCCCTCCACTTT	CASSLSATRGWESDSPLHF
-	TRBJ2-7	-	TRBV7-9	TGTGCCAGCATAGGGCAGACCCACTACGAGCAGTACTTC	CASIGQTHYEQYF
-	TRBJ1-2	-	TRBV10-3	TGTGCCATCAGTGATAGCACAGGGAACTATGGCTACACCTTC	CAISDSTGNYGYTF
once	TRBJ2-7	TRBD2	TRBV7-9	TGTGCCAGCAGCTTAGTTCCTAGCGGGGGCTCCTACGAGCAGTACTTC	CASSLVPSGGSYEQYF
-	TRBJ2-1	TRBD2	TRBV6-2/TRBV6-3	TGTGCCAGCAGTTACTCTGGTCTAGCGGGGGGGTCGGACAATGAGCAGTTCTTC	CASSYSGLAGGSDNEQFF
-	TRBJ1-2	TRBD1	TRBV28	TGTGCCAGCAGTCCGGGACAGACCTATTATGGCTACACCTTC	CASSPGQTYYGYTF
-	TRBJ1-5	-	TRBV5-6	TGTGCCAGCAGCTCCTGGTTTGGCAATCAGCCCCAGCATTTT	CASSSWFGNQPQHF
-	TRBJ1-5	TRBD1	TRBV2	TGTGCCAGCAAATCACAGGGGGCAGGCAATCAGCCCCAGCATTTT	CASKSQGAGNQPQHF
-	TRBJ1-6	TRBD1	TRBV10-3	TGTGCCATCAGCCTGACAGGGGTAAATTCACCCCTCCACTTT	CAISLTGVNSPLHF
-	TRBJ2-5	-	TRBV28	TGTGCCAGCAGTGCCCCGGACAGACGGGAGACCCAGTACTTC	CASSAPDRRETQYF
-	TRBJ1-4	-	TRBV12-3/TRBV12-4	TGTGCCAGCAGTCCCCCGACAAGTCAAAAACTGTTTTTT	CASSPPTSQKLFF
-	TRBJ1-1	TRBD1	TRBV5-1	TGCGCCAGCAGCGTCGGACAGGGTATTGGCACTGAAGCTTTCTTT	CASSVGQGIGTEAFF
-	TRBJ1-6	-	TRBV19	TGTGCCAGTAGTGAAGGGGGGTTCCAATCACCCCTCCACTTT	CASSEGGFQSPLHF
-	TRBJ1-2	TRBD1	TRBV10-1	TGCGCCAGCAGTGAGGCGCAGGGGGCCTTC	CASSEAQGAF
-	TRBJ2-7	-	TRBV3-1/TRBV3-2	TGTGCCAGCAGCCAGGGGACGACTAGAGCGTACGAGCAGTACTTC	CASSQGTTRAYEQYF
-	TRBJ2-7	TRBD1	TRBV5-6	TGTGCCAGCAGCCATGACAGGGACTCCTACGAGCAGTACTTC	CASSHDRDSYEQYF
-	TRBJ1-5	TRBD1	TRBV10-3	TGTGCCATCAGTAAAGCCAATTTAGGACAGGGGATTTCGGGGGGCAATCAGCCCCAGCATTTT	CAISKANLGQGISGGNQPQHF
-	TRBJ1-1	-	TRBV15	TGTGCCACCAGCAGGTGGGTCATGAACACTGAAGCTTTCTTT	CATSRWVMNTEAFF
-	TRBJ2-3	TRBD2	TRBV4-2	TGTGCCAGCAGCGCTGCGACTAGCGGGGGGACAGATACGCAGTATTTT	CASSAATSGGTDTQYF
-	TRBJ2-1	TRBD2	TRBV7-9	TGTGCCAGCAGCCCGACTATTGCGGGGGTAATCAATGAGCAGTTCTTC	CASSPTIAGVINEQFF
-	TRBJ1-6	-	TRBV5-4	TGTGCCAGCAGCATCCGGGGGGATAATTCACCCCTCCACTTT	CASSIRGDNSPLHF
-	TRBJ2-2	-	TRBV19	TGTGCCAGTAGTATAGCTGGGGCGCGAACCGGGGAGCTGTTTTTT	CASSIAGARTGELFF
-	TRBJ1-1	-	TRBV5-1	TGCGCCAGCAGCTACCCTACAGGGAGCAACACTGAAGCTTTCTTT	CASSYPTGSNTEAFF
-	TRBJ2-5	-	TRBV3-1/TRBV3-2	TGTGCCAGCAGCCGGACGAGGGAGGCCATACAAGAGACCCAGTACTTC	CASSRTREAIQETQYF
-	TRBJ1-4	TRBD1	TRBV7-9	TGTGCCAGCAGCCCTACTCCAACCGGGACAGGTGGGGAAAAACTGTTTTTT	CASSPTPTGTGGEKLFF
-	TRBJ1-3	-	TRBV30	TGTGCCTGGAGTGCCCGAGACAGGATCGGAAACACCATATATTTT	CAWSARDRIGNTIYF
-	TRBJ2-2	TRBD1	TRBV2	TGTGCCAGCAGTGAAGGCATACAGGGGGCCGGGGAGCTGTTTTTT	CASSEGIQGAGELFF
few	TRBJ1-5	TRBD1	TRBV10-3	TGTGCCATCAGTGCAAGAGACAGGGGGAATATGCCCCAGCATTTT	CAISARDRGNMPQHF
-	TRBJ2-2	TRBD1	TRBV2	TGTGCCAGCAGTGGGACAGGGGGCGCGAACGGGGAGCTGTTTTTT	CASSGTGGANGELFF
-	TRBJ1-4	TRBD1	TRBV15	TGTGCCACCAGCAGAGACAGGACAGGGTTAAAAAAACTGTTTTTT	CATSRDRTGLKKLFF
-	TRBJ1-4	-	TRBV6-5	TGTGCCAGCAGTTATGTCGGGGGCCACTATGAAAAACTGTTTTTT	CASSYVGGHYEKLFF
-	TRBJ1-1	TRBD1	TRBV19	TGTGCCAGTAGCCCGGGGACAGAAACGAAAATGAACACTGAAGCTTTCTTT	CASSPGTETKMNTEAFF
-	TRBJ2-7	-	TRBV4-2	TGTGCCAGCAGACCGTTTTCCTCTGGCGAGCAGTACTTC	CASRPFSSGEQYF
-	TRBJ2-1	-	TRBV5-1	TGCGCCAGCAGCTTGGCCGGCAGTAGCTCCTACAATGAGCAGTTCTTC	CASSLAGSSSYNEQFF
-	TRBJ2-7	TRBD1	TRBV19	TGTGCCAGTAGTCCAGACACCGGGACAGGCTACGAGCAGTACTTC	CASSPDTGTGYEQYF
-	TRBJ2-3	-	TRBV6-2/TRBV6-3	TGTGCCAGCAGTTACGACCTTGTGGGGGCCTTACGCACAGATACGCAGTATTTT	CASSYDLVGALRTDTQYF
-	TRBJ1-1	-	TRBV29-1	TGCAGCGTCCCCAAGGCAGGCCACACTGAAGCTTTCTTT	CSVPKAGHTEAFF
-	TRBJ2-5	-	TRBV6-5	TGTGCCAGCAGTTACTCAGGGCAAGAGACCCAGTACTTC	CASSYSGQETQYF
-	TRBJ1-2	TRBD1	TRBV2	TGTGCCAGCAGTGAAAGGGACAGGGAGGGCTACACCTTC	CASSERDREGYTF
-	TRBJ1-2	TRBD1	TRBV4-1	TGCGCCAGCAGCCCTCCGTATGAGGGGGCGGTTGAGGGCTACACCTTC	CASSPPYEGAVEGYTF
-	TRBJ2-1	-	TRBV5-1	TGCGCCAGCAGCTCGGCCGACAGTGAGCAGTTCTTC	CASSSADSEQFF
-	TRBJ1-1	-	TRBV11-2	TGTGCCAGCAGCTCGACTCAGGTGAACACTGAAGCTTTCTTT	CASSSTQVNTEAFF
-	TRBJ2-7	-	TRBV5-1	TGCGCCAGCAGCCCTGGGGGCGGGACCTACGAGCAGTACTTC	CASSPGGGTYEQYF
-	TRBJ1-4	-	TRBV12-3/TRBV12-4	TGTGCCAGCAGTCCCAATGAAAAACTGTTTTTT	CASSPNEKLFF
-	TRBJ1-1	-	TRBV21-1	TGTGCCAGCAGGTTAACAGGAAACCCTCAATGGGGGAACACTGAAGCTTTCTTT	CASRLTGNPQWGNTEAFF